This T cell receptor (beta chain) was captured by sequencing in a study of shared clonotypes between healthy human individuals. The test was conducted at deep level. The data were produced by immunoSEQ multiplex PCR, yet TCRdb's version contains in-frame clones alone and is incomplete. Among about 2.4 million clones listed, 93% were seen once. Naive CD4+ cells were CD45RA-selected; the remaining cells were memory. The CDR3 contains 15 residues. Germline-derived CDR1 and CDR2 are SGHAT and FQNNGV. V lost 1 base and J lost 2, with 12 bases in between. The sequence was collected from a man in his late teens or twenties in good health. Some clones in this sample may be carry-over from other donors' samples. Material: naive CD4+ T cells from PBMCs. Subset indicated: CD45RA+ positively selected. The V call is TRBV11-2, the J call TRBJ2-7; TRBD1 is a possible D gene (6 bases). The CDR3 bases are TGTGCCAGCAGCTTAGTCAGGGGTAGTCCCTACGAGCAGTACTTC. The encoded protein is CASSLVRGSPYEQYF.